This T cell receptor (beta chain) was sequenced for a study of T cells after yellow fever vaccination. Study observations and caveats: Weaker overall was a secondary response that nonetheless peaked faster, on day 5 versus 15. The appearance of a small share of clonotypes in both CD4 and CD8 compartments was observed.

The CDR3 covers 14 residues. V lost 1 base and J lost 5, with 12 bases in between. Germline V gene lookup returns CDR1 SGHAT and CDR2 FQNNGV. This clonotype was found a few times. Its target is unknown. Using its own MiXCR run on the 5' RACE reads, TCRdb lists one record per CDR3 protein. The sample records over 70,000 distinct CDR3 sequences, approximately 7.5% being singletons. Sequences were derived from CD8+ T cells sorted from PBMCs, sampled on the day of the yellow fever booster vaccination. This TCR was recovered from a man aged 30 to 39 who received the YFV17D yellow fever vaccine. The chain carries TRBV11-2 and TRBJ2-7; tentatively, D is TRBD1 (5 bases). This chain's CDR3 is CASSLVGPENEQYF. The DNA of the CDR3 is TGTGCCAGCAGCTTAGTGGGGCCCGAAAACGAGCAGTACTTC.